The 24 T cell receptor beta chains below come from one sample, sequenced in a study of T cell responses to AZD1222 COVID-19 vaccine. Some clones are missing from TCRdb's copy, which holds only in-frame ones; the method was immunoSEQ multiplex PCR. This table has 100,000 to 150,000 clones, 75% to 90% appearing once. The sequences come from peripheral blood, collected 28 days after the second AZD1222 dose. These receptors were taken from an adult who received the AZD1222 COVID-19 vaccine.

The rearrangement joins TRBV6-6 to TRBJ1-5, with D uncertain. Germline lookup yields CDR1 MNHNY and CDR2 SVGAGI (reference sequence). The CDR3 extends over 16 amino acids. Trimming took off 7 bases at V and 2 bases at J, with 18 bases between the two ends. The CDR3 loop reads CASTIEDLGGNQPQHF. CDR3 nucleotide sequence: TGTGCCAGCACCATTGAGGACCTTGGAGGCAATCAGCCCCAGCATTTT.

The chain couples TRBV12-3 or TRBV12-4 to TRBJ1-2, with 10 bases aligning to TRBD1. The J segment lost 8 bases and the V segment lost 4 bases, leaving 4 bases of the junction unmatched. There are 13 residues in the CDR3. In DNA form, the CDR3 reads TGTGCCAGCAGTTCGGGGACAGGGGAAGGCTACACCTTC. Translation gives CASSSGTGEGYTF.

This clone was detected once. The chain recombines TRBV20-1 with TRBJ1-2, with D unresolved. The V gene's germline CDR1 is DFQATT and CDR2 SNEGSKA (reference sequence). The CDR3 length is 11 residues. This CDR3 reads CSQMNIYGYTF. In DNA form, the CDR3 reads TGCAGCCAAATGAATATCTATGGCTACACCTTC.

This rearrangement joins TRBV28 to TRBJ1-2, with D possibly being TRBD1 (6 bases). The CDR3 is made up of 15 amino acids. Germline CDR1 MDHEN, CDR2 SYDVKM. Trimming pared 1 base from V and 4 bases from J, leaving 13 bases between. CDR3 nucleotides: TGTGCCAGCAGTTTATCATCGGGACAAATCTATGGCTACACCTTC. Its protein product is CASSLSSGQIYGYTF.

The chain uses TRBV5-1 and TRBJ2-7; no clear D. The ends were cut back, 4 bases at V and 0 bases at J, with 11 bases in the middle. The germline CDR1 and CDR2 sequences are SGHRS and YFSETQ. The CDR3 is made up of 14 amino acids. CDR3 protein: CASSLGIPSYEQYF. Here the CDR3 DNA reads TGCGCCAGCAGCCTAGGGATTCCCTCCTACGAGCAGTACTTC.

The CDR3 spells CASSQERWGSTDTQYF. The CDR3 coding sequence is TGCGCCAGCAGCCAAGAACGGTGGGGGTCAACAGATACGCAGTATTTT. This chain connects TRBV4-1 to TRBJ2-3; either TRBD1 or TRBD2 may supply D (5 bases each). V was clipped by 0 bases and J by 3 bases, with 13 bases between them. Germline V gene sequence: CDR1 MGHRA, CDR2 YSYEKL. The CDR3 length is 16 residues.

V is TRBV3-1 (or the pseudogene TRBV3-2) and J is TRBJ2-3, with 9 bases matching TRBD1. V lost 3 bases and J lost 3; bases outside the gene matches: 4. Germline V gene lookup returns CDR1 LGHDT and CDR2 YNNKEL (reference sequence). This CDR3 is 15 amino acids long. The CDR3 bases are TGTGCCAGCAGCCAGGGGACAGGGTTTACAGATACGCAGTATTTT. Its protein is CASSQGTGFTDTQYF.

The genes are TRBV7-2 and TRBJ1-5; the D gene is possibly TRBD1 (5 bases). In germline, CDR1 is SGHTA, CDR2 FQGNSA. The CDR3 sequence is 15 residues long. V gave up 2 bases and J gave up 2 bases, with 10 bases separating them. In DNA form, the CDR3 reads TGTGCCAGCAGCTTACAGGGTAGCGGCAATCAGCCCCAGCATTTT. It encodes CASSLQGSGNQPQHF.

The rearrangement joins TRBV5-1 to TRBJ1-3; TRBD1 agrees at 8 bases. Germline CDR1 is SGHRS and CDR2 is YFSETQ. This CDR3 contains 13 residues. V lost 0 bases, J lost 8 bases, and 1 base stayed unmatched. CDR3: CASSLDRGDTIYF. The DNA of the CDR3 is TGCGCCAGCAGCTTGGACAGGGGGGACACCATATATTTT. Based on the CDR3 plus reference TRBV5-1 and TRBJ1-3, the full variable domain is KAGVTQTPRYLIKTRGQQVTLSCSPISGHRSVSWYQQTPGQGLQFLFEYFSETQRNKGNFPGRFSGRQFSNSRSEMNVSTLELGDSALYLCASSLDRGDTIYFGEGSWLTVV.

Only one count was recorded for this clone. V and J are TRBV19 and TRBJ2-3; 8 nucleotides line up with TRBD1. V lost 10 bases, J lost 2 bases, and 11 bases stayed unmatched. The V gene's germline CDR1 is LNHDA and CDR2 SQIVND (reference sequence). CDR3 length: 15 residues. This chain's CDR3 is CATAPGQVNTDTQYF. The CDR3 nucleotides read TGTGCCACCGCCCCGGGACAGGTGAACACAGATACGCAGTATTTT.

This clone showed up just a few times. This rearrangement joins TRBV6-1 to TRBJ1-3; D is ambiguous. CDR3 length: 16 residues. Germline assignment: CDR1 MNHNS and CDR2 SASEGT. Trimming took 2 bases from V and 1 from J, leaving 12 bases between them. Here the CDR3 reads CASSETLPGSGNTIYF. In DNA form, the CDR3 reads TGTGCCAGCAGTGAAACTCTCCCAGGTTCTGGAAACACCATATATTTT.

Turning to this clone: This specimen includes other DNA sequences encoding the same CDR3. Here the CDR3 DNA reads TGTGCCAGCAGCCAAGGAGAGACCCAGTACTTC. Protein sequence: CASSQGETQYF. This sequence joins TRBV3-1 (or the pseudogene TRBV3-2) and TRBJ2-5; D unresolved. Germline assignment: CDR1 LGHDT and CDR2 YNNKEL (reference sequence). The CDR3 has 11 residues. The V and J ends lost 1 base and 4 bases respectively, with 1 base between them.

The chain carries TRBV6-5 and TRBJ1-5; D is perhaps TRBD1 (5 bases). V gave up 5 bases and J gave up 7 bases, with 12 bases separating them. Germline CDR1 reads MNHEY; CDR2 reads SVGAGI. The CDR3 sequence is 13 residues long. The CDR3, as DNA: TGTGCCAGCAGTAGGGACTTGGAACAGCCCCAGCATTTT. This translates into CASSRDLEQPQHF.

The CDR3 sequence: CASSLSAEARGYGYTF. The DNA for the CDR3 is TGTGCCAGCAGCTTATCCGCAGAGGCCCGAGGTTATGGCTACACCTTC. V gene TRBV7-3 combines with J gene TRBJ1-2, with D hard to call. Germline-derived CDR1 and CDR2 are SGHTA and FQGTGA. V dropped 2 bases and J dropped 5 bases, with 18 bases sitting between them. This CDR3 spans 16 amino acids.

V gene TRBV9 combines with J gene TRBJ2-5; weak D call: TRBD2 (6 bases). V gave up 5 bases and J gave up 1 base, with 12 bases separating them. CDR1 and CDR2 (germline): SGDLS, YYNGEE. The CDR3 has 14 residues. DNA for the CDR3: TGTGCCAGCAGTGGTTGGGGGGTCCAAGAGACCCAGTACTTC. Amino acids: CASSGWGVQETQYF.

The chain combines TRBV3-1 (or the pseudogene TRBV3-2) with TRBJ1-4; 7 bases are a match to TRBD1. The CDR3 runs 14 residues. Trimming removed 5 bases from V and 4 bases from J; junction bases left unmatched: 4. The germline V gene has CDR1 LGHDT and CDR2 YNNKEL (reference sequence). This CDR3 is CASSDGTVNEKLFF. The CDR3 DNA follows: TGTGCCAGCAGCGACGGGACAGTTAATGAAAAACTGTTTTTT.

The chain employs TRBV30 and TRBJ2-1, with 11 bases fitting TRBD2. V trimming: 2 bases; J trimming: 9 bases; junction bases outside the gene matches: 9. This CDR3 comprises 15 residues. CDR1 is GTSNPN and CDR2 is SVGIG in the germline V gene (reference sequence). As DNA, the CDR3 is TGTGCCTGGAGTACCACTAGCGGGGGTGTTGGTGAGCAGTTCTTC. It is translated as CAWSTTSGGVGEQFF.

The gene calls are TRBV4-1 and TRBJ1-1; the D gene is possibly TRBD1 (5 bases). Germline CDR1 and CDR2: MGHRA and YSYEKL. Trimming left V 1 base short and J 9 bases short, with 12 bases between. The CDR3 contains 13 residues. Here the CDR3 reads CASSQVGTAKAFF. CDR3 bases: TGCGCCAGCAGCCAAGTCGGGACCGCGAAAGCTTTCTTT.

V is TRBV6-5 and J is TRBJ2-5, with D possibly TRBD1 on 6 matching bases. V was cut by 2 bases and J by 9 bases, with 19 bases left in between. The CDR3 spans 15 residues. The V gene's germline CDR1 is MNHEY and CDR2 SVGAGI. For the CDR3, the DNA is TGTGCCAGCAGTTACGAACTCGACAGGAGTAGTCCCCAGTACTTC. It encodes CASSYELDRSSPQYF.

CDR3 amino acids: CASSYSANYEQYF. The CDR3 DNA follows: TGTGCCAGCAGTTACTCAGCGAACTACGAGCAGTACTTC. V and J are TRBV6-5 and TRBJ2-7; D unclear. Germline V gene sequence: CDR1 MNHEY, CDR2 SVGAGI. The V gene lost 0 bases and the J gene lost 3 bases, with 6 bases spanning the gap. This CDR3 region has 13 residues.

The genes are TRBV6-1 and TRBJ1-5, with no clear D. The CDR3 length is 15 residues. Germline V gene sequence: CDR1 MNHNS, CDR2 SASEGT. Trimming pared 1 base from V and 1 base from J, leaving 8 bases between. Here the CDR3 reads CASSEGGWSNQPQHF. In DNA, the CDR3 is TGTGCCAGCAGTGAAGGTGGGTGGAGCAATCAGCCCCAGCATTTT.

The chain carries TRBV5-1 and TRBJ2-1, with D maybe TRBD2 (6 bases). V lost 5 bases and J 5 bases, leaving 17 bases between the germline ends. CDR1 and CDR2 from the germline V gene are SGHRS and YFSETQ. CDR3 length equals 15 residues. This chain's CDR3 is CASSPRVLANNEQFF. CDR3 bases: TGCGCCAGCAGTCCGAGGGTCCTAGCGAACAATGAGCAGTTCTTC.

The J gene is TRBJ1-1, the V gene TRBV28, with unresolved D. V was pared by 7 bases and J by 7 bases, with 13 bases between. The CDR3 contains 12 residues. Per germline, CDR1 MDHEN and CDR2 SYDVKM. The CDR3 sequence is CASTTPLGEAFF. CDR3 bases: TGTGCCAGCACTACCCCCCTGGGTGAAGCTTTCTTT.

The chain couples TRBV7-2 to TRBJ1-1; D call uncertain. The germline gives CDR1 SGHTA, CDR2 FQGNSA. CDR3 length: 12 residues. Trimming cost V 4 bases and J 4 bases, with 7 bases left between them. CDR3 DNA: TGTGCCAGCAGCTCTTGGGGCACTGAAGCTTTCTTT. As protein: CASSSWGTEAFF.